Sequencing of this TCR beta chain was carried out in a study of cytomegalovirus exposure and HLA in healthy donors. Study-level findings and limits: The likely origin of a cluster of highly shared sequence variants was a sequencing artifact. There were several of the most significant clusters that appeared linked to common viral pathogens in a later analysis.

The junction had 20 bases not matched to a gene; V was cut back by 6 bases and J by 5 bases. In germline, CDR1 is LNHDA, CDR2 SQIVND (reference sequence). This CDR3 comprises 18 residues. 60 Vbeta and 13 Jbeta primers were used in PCR. Source study methods: In a later analysis, some 11 million of 60 million to 80 million unique beta chains occurred in at least two donors. Clones were sequenced by immunoSEQ multiplex PCR, and TCRdb holds only the in-frame ones, with some missing. The D gene and trimming were derived from the DNA, and the V and J assignments and clone size from that table. The repertoire has 150,000 to 250,000 clones, 79% of them found once; the top ten carry 4.4%. This clone was seen a handful of times. Its antigen is not known.

The V and J genes are TRBV19 and TRBJ2-7; 9 bases are shared with TRBD1. Sequences were obtained from PBMCs. The source is a woman in her twenties or thirties in good health and CMV-seropositive. As DNA, the CDR3 is TGTGCCAGTAGAGGGGCGTCGGACAGGGGTTCTTCTCTTGACGAGCAGTACTTC. Protein: CASRGASDRGSSLDEQYF.